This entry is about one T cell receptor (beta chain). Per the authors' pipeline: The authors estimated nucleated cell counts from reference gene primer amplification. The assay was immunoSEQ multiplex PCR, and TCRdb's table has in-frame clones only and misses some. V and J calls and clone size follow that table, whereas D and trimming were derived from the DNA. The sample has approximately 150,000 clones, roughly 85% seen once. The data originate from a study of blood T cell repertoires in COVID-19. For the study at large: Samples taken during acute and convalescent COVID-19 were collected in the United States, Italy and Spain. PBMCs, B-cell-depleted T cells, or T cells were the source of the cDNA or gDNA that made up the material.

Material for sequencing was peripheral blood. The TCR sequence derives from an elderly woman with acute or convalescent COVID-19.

CDR3 protein: CASSPVRAGTEAFF. The CDR3 bases are TGTGCCAGCTCACCAGTCCGGGCGGGGACTGAAGCTTTCTTT. This chain uses TRBV18 with TRBJ1-1; D not resolved. The CDR3 extends over 14 amino acids. V lost 2 bases and J lost 5, with 12 bases in between. The germline CDR1 and CDR2 sequences are KGHSH and LQKENI.